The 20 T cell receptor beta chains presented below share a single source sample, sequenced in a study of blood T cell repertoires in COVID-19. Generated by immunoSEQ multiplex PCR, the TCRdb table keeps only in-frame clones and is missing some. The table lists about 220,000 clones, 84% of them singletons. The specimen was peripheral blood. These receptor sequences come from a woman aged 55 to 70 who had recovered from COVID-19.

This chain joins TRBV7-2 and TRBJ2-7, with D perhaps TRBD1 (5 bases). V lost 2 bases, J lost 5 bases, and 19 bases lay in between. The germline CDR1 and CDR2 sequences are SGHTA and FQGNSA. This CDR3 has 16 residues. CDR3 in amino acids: CASSLLWAGRSHEQYF. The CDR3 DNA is TGTGCCAGCAGCTTATTGTGGGCAGGGCGTAGCCACGAGCAGTACTTC.

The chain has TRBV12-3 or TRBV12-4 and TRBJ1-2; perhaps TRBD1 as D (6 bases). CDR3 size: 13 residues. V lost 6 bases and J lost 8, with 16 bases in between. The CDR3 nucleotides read TGTGCCAGCAGACAACAGGGCTCTGGGGGCTACACCTTC. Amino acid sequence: CASRQQGSGGYTF.

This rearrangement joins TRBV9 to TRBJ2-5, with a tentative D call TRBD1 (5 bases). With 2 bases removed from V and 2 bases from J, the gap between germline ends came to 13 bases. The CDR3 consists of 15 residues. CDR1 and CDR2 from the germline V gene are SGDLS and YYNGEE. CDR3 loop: CASSVGQGIQETQYF. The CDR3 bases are TGTGCCAGCAGCGTCGGACAAGGCATTCAAGAGACCCAGTACTTC.

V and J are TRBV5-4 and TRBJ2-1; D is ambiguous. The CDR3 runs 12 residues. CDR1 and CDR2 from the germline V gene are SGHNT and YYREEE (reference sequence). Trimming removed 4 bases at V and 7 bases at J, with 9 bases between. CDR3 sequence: CASSLRENEQFF. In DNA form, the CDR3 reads TGTGCCAGCAGCCTGCGTGAAAATGAGCAGTTCTTC.

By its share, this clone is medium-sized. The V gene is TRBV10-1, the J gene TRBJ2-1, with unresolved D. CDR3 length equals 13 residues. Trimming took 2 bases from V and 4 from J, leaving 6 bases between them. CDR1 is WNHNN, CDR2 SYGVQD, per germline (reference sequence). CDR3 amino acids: CASSENRYNEQFF. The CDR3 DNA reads TGCGCCAGCAGTGAGAACAGATACAATGAGCAGTTCTTC.

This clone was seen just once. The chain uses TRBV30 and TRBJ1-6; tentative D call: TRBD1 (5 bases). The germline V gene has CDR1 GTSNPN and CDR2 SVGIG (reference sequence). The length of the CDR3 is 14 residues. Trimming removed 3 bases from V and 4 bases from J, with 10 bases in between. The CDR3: CAWSLGVYNSPLHF. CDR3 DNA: TGTGCCTGGAGCTTAGGGGTTTATAATTCACCCCTCCACTTT.

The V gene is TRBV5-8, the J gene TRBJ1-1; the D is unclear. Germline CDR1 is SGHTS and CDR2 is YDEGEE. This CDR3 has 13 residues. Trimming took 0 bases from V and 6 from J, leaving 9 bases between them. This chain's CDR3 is CASSLGLQPEAFF. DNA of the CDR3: TGTGCCAGCAGCTTGGGTTTACAACCTGAAGCTTTCTTT.

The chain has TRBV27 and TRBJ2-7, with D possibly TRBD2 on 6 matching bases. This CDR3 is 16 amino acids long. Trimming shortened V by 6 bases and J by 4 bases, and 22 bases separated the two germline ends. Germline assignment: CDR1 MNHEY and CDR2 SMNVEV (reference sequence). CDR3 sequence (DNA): TGTGCCAGCAGCCCTCGTGGGGGAGGAAAGGGGTACGAGCAGTACTTC. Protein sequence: CASSPRGGGKGYEQYF.

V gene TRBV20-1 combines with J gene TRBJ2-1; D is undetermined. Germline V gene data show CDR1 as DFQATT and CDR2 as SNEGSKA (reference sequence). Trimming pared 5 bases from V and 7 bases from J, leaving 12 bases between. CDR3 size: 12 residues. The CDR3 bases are TGCAGTGCTCGTGGGCTAGTGAATGAGCAGTTCTTC. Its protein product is CSARGLVNEQFF.

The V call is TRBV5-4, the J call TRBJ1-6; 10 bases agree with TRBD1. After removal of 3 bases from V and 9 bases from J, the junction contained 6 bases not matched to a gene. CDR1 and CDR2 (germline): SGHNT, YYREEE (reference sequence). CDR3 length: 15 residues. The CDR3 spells CASSSSGTGVSPLHF. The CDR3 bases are TGTGCCAGCAGCTCCTCAGGGACAGGGGTTTCACCCCTCCACTTT.

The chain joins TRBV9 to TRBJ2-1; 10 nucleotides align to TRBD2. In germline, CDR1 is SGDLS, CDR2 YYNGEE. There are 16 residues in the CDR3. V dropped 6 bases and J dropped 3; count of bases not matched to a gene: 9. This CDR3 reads CASTPASGGVYNEQFF. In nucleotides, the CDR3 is TGTGCCAGCACCCCCGCGAGCGGGGGGGTCTACAATGAGCAGTTCTTC.

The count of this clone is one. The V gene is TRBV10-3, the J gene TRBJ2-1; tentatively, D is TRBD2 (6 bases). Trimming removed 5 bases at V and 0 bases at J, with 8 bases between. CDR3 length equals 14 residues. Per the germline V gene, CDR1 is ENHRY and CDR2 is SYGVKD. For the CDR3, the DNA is TGTGCCATCAGTTCGACTAGCTCCTACAATGAGCAGTTCTTC. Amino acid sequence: CAISSTSSYNEQFF.

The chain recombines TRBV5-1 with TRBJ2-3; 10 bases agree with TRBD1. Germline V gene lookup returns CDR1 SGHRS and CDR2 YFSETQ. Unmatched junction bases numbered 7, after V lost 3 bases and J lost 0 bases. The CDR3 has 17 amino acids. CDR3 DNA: TGCGCCAGCAGCTCCGGGACAGGGGTACCCAGCACAGATACGCAGTATTTT. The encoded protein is CASSSGTGVPSTDTQYF.

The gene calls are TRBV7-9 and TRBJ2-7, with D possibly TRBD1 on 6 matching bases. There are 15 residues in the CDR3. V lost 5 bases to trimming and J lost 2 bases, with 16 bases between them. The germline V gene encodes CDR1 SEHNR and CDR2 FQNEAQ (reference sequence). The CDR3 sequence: CASSPTGYSPYEQYF. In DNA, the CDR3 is TGTGCCAGCAGCCCCACAGGGTACTCGCCCTACGAGCAGTACTTC. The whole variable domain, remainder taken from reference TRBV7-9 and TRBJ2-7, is DTGVSQNPRHKITKRGQNVTFRCDPISEHNRLYWYRQTLGQGPEFLTYFQNEAQLEKSRLLSDRFSAERPKGSFSTLEIQRTEQGDSAMYLCASSPTGYSPYEQYFGPGTRLTVT.

In nucleotides, the CDR3 is TGCGCCAGCAGCTTTATTCGGCAGGGCGAGAAGAGGCACGAGCAGTACTTC. Translation gives CASSFIRQGEKRHEQYF. The V call is TRBV5-1, the J call TRBJ2-7; possibly TRBD1 for D (5 bases). The germline V and J ends were trimmed by 2 bases and 5 bases, with 23 bases remaining between them. The CDR3 is 17 residues long. Germline assignment: CDR1 SGHRS and CDR2 YFSETQ. Complete variable domain (other parts from reference TRBV5-1 and TRBJ2-7): KAGVTQTPRYLIKTRGQQVTLSCSPISGHRSVSWYQQTPGQGLQFLFEYFSETQRNKGNFPGRFSGRQFSNSRSEMNVSTLELGDSALYLCASSFIRQGEKRHEQYFGPGTRLTVT.

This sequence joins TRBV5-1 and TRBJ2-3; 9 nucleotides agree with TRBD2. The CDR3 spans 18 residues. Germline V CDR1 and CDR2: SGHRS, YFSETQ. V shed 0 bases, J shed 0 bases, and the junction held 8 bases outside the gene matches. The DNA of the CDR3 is TGCGCCAGCAGCTTGGTTGGTAGCGGGGGACCTAGCACAGATACGCAGTATTTT. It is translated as CASSLVGSGGPSTDTQYF. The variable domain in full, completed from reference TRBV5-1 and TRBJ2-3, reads KAGVTQTPRYLIKTRGQQVTLSCSPISGHRSVSWYQQTPGQGLQFLFEYFSETQRNKGNFPGRFSGRQFSNSRSEMNVSTLELGDSALYLCASSLVGSGGPSTDTQYFGPGTRLTVL.

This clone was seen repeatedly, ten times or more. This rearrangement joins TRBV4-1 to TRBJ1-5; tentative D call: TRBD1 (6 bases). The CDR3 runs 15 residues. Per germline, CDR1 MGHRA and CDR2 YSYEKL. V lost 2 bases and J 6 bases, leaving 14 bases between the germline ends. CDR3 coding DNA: TGCGCCAGCAGCCAATGGGCGGGCAGGGGTCAGCCCCAGCATTTT. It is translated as CASSQWAGRGQPQHF.

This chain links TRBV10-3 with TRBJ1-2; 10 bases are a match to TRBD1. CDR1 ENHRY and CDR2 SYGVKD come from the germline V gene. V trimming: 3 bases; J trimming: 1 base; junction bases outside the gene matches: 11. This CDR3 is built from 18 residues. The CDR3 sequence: CAISESKGQGKNNYGYTF. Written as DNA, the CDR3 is TGTGCCATCAGTGAATCGAAGGGACAGGGGAAGAATAACTATGGCTACACCTTC.

CDR3 nucleotides: TGTGCCAGCAGCCAGGCACTAGCGCAGGTGGAAGAGACCCAGTACTTC. As protein: CASSQALAQVEETQYF. This chain connects TRBV3-1 (or the pseudogene TRBV3-2) to TRBJ2-5; 7 bases line up with TRBD2. J lost 3 bases, V lost 3 bases, and 10 bases had no gene match. Germline V CDR1 and CDR2: LGHDT, YNNKEL (reference sequence). The CDR3 has 16 residues.

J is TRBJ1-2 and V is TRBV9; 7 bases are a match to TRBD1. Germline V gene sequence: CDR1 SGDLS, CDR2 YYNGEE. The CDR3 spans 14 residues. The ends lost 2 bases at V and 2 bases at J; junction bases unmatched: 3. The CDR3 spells CASSVMTGNYGYTF. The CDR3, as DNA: TGTGCCAGCAGCGTGATGACAGGGAACTATGGCTACACCTTC.